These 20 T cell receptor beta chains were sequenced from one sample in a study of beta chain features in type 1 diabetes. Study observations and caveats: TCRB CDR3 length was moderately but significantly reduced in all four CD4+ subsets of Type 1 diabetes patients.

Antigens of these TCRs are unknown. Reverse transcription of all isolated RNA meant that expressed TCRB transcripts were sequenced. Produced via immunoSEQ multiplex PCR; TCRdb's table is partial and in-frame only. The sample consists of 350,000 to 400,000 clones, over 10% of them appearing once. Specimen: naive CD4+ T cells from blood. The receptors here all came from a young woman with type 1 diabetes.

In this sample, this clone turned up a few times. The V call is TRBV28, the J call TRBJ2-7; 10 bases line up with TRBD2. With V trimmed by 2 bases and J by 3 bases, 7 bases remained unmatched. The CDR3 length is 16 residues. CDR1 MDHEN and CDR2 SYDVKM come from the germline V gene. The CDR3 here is CASSLLGASGSYEQYF. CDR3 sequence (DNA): TGTGCCAGCAGTTTACTTGGAGCTAGCGGGAGCTACGAGCAGTACTTC.

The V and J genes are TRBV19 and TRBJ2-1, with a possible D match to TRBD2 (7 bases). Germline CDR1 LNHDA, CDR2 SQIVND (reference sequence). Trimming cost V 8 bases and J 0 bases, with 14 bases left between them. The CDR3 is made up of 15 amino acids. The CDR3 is CASRGDTFSYNEQFF. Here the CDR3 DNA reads TGTGCCAGTCGGGGGGACACATTCTCCTACAATGAGCAGTTCTTC.

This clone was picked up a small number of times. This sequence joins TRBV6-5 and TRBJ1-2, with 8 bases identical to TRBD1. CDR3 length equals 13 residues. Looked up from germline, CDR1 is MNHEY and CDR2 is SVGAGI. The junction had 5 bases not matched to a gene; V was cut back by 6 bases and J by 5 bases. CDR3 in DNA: TGTGCCAGCAGCCAGGGACAGGAGTATGGCTACACCTTC. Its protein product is CASSQGQEYGYTF.

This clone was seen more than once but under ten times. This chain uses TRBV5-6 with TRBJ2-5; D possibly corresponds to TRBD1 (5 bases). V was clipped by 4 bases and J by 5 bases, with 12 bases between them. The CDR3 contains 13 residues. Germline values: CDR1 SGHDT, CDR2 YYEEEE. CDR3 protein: CASSAGIPETQYF. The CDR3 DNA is TGTGCCAGCAGCGCAGGGATTCCGGAGACCCAGTACTTC.

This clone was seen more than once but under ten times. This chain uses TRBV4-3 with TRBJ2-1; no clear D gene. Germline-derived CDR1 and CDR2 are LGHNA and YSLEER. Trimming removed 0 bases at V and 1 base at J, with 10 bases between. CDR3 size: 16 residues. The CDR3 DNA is TGCGCCAGCAGCCAAGAACACCCGAGGTCCTACAATGAGCAGTTCTTC. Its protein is CASSQEHPRSYNEQFF.

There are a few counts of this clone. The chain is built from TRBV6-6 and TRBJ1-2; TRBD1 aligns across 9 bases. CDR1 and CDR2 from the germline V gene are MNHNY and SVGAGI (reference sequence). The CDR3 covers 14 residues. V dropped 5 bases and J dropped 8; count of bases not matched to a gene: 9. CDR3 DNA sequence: TGTGCCAGCAGTCCCCCATGGGGACAGGGCGGCTACACCTTC. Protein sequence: CASSPPWGQGGYTF.

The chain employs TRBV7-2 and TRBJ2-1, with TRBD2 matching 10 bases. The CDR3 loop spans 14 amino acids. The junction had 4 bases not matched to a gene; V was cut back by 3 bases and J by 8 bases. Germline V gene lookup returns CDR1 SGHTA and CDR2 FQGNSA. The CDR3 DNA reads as TGTGCCAGCAGCTTCACTAGCGGGAACGATGAGCAGTTCTTC. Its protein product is CASSFTSGNDEQFF. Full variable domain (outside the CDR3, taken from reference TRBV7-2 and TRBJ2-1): GAGVSQSPSNKVTEKGKDVELRCDPISGHTALYWYRQSLGQGLEFLIYFQGNSAPDKSGLPSDRFSAERTGGSVSTLTIQRTQQEDSAVYLCASSFTSGNDEQFFGPGTRLTVL.

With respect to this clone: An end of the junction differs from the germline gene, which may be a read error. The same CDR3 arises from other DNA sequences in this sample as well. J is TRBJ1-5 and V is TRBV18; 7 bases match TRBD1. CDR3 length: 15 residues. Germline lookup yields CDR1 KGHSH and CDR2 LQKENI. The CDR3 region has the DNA TGTGCCAGTTCACCACAGGGGAATAGCAATCAGCCCCAGCATTTT. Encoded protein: CASSPQGNSNQPQHF.

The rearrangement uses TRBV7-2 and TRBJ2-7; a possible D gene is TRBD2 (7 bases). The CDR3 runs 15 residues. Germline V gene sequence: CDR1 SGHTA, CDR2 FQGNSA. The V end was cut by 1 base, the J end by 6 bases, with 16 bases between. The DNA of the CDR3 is TGTGCCAGCAGCTTAGGGGGGGCGGGAGTGGGCGAGCAGTACTTC. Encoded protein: CASSLGGAGVGEQYF. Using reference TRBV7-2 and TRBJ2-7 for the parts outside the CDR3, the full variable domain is GAGVSQSPSNKVTEKGKDVELRCDPISGHTALYWYRQSLGQGLEFLIYFQGNSAPDKSGLPSDRFSAERTGGSVSTLTIQRTQQEDSAVYLCASSLGGAGVGEQYFGPGTRLTVT.

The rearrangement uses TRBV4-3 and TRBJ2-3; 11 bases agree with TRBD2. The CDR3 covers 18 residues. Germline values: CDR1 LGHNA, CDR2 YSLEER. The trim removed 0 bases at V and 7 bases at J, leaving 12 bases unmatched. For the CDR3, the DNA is TGCGCCAGCAGCCAAGATCAACTAGCGGGGGCCAACCCCCATACGCAGTATTTT. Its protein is CASSQDQLAGANPHTQYF.

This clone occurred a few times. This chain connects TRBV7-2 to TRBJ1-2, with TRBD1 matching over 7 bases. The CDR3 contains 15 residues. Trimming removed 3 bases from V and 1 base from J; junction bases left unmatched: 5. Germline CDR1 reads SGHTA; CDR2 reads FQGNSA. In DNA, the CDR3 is TGTGCCAGCAGCTTGAGACAGGGAGTTAACTATGGCTACACCTTC. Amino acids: CASSLRQGVNYGYTF. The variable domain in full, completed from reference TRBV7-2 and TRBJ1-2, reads GAGVSQSPSNKVTEKGKDVELRCDPISGHTALYWYRQSLGQGLEFLIYFQGNSAPDKSGLPSDRFSAERTGGSVSTLTIQRTQQEDSAVYLCASSLRQGVNYGYTFGSGTRLTVV.

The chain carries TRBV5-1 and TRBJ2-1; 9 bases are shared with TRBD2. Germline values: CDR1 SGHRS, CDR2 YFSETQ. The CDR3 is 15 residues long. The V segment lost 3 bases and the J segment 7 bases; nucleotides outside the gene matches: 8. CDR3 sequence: CASSSTSGGRNEQFF. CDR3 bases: TGCGCCAGCAGCTCGACTAGCGGAGGGAGGAATGAGCAGTTCTTC.

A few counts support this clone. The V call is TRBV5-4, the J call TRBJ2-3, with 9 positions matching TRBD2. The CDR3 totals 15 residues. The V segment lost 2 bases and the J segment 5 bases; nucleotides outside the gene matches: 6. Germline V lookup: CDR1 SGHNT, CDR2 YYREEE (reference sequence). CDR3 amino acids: CASSLRLAGRDTQYF. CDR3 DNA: TGTGCCAGCAGCTTAAGGCTAGCGGGGAGAGATACGCAGTATTTT.

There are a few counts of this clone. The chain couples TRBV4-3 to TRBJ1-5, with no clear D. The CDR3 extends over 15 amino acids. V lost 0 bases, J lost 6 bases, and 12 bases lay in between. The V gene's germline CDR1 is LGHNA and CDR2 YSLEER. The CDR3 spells CASSQDGRETQPQHF. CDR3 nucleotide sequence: TGCGCCAGCAGCCAAGATGGGCGGGAAACTCAGCCCCAGCATTTT.

In DNA form, the CDR3 reads TGTGCCAGTAAGGGGACAGGGACGAGCAAAAGGGACGAGCAGTACTTC. This sequence encodes CASKGTGTSKRDEQYF. The V and J genes are TRBV19 and TRBJ2-7; the match to TRBD1 covers 9 bases. The trim removed 7 bases at V and 5 bases at J, leaving 15 bases unmatched. CDR3 length: 16 residues. Germline CDR1 is LNHDA and CDR2 is SQIVND (reference sequence).

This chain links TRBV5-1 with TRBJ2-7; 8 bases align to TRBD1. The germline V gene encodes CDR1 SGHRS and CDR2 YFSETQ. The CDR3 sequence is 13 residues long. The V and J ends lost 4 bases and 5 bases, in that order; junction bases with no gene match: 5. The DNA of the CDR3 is TGCGCCAGCAGCCAGGACAGGGCCCACGAGCAGTACTTC. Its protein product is CASSQDRAHEQYF. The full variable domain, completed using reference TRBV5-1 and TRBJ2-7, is KAGVTQTPRYLIKTRGQQVTLSCSPISGHRSVSWYQQTPGQGLQFLFEYFSETQRNKGNFPGRFSGRQFSNSRSEMNVSTLELGDSALYLCASSQDRAHEQYFGPGTRLTVT.

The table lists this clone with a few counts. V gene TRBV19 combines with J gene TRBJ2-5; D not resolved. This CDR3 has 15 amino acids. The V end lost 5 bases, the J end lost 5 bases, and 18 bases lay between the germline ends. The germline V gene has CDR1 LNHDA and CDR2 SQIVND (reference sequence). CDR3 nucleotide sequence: TGTGCCAGTAGTCGACGTGGCCAAGAGGAGGAGACCCAGTACTTC. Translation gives CASSRRGQEEETQYF.

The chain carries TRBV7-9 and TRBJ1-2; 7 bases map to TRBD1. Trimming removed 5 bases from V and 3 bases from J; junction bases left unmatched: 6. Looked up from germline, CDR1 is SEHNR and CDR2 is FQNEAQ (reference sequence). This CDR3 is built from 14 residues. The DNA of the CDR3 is TGTGCCAGCAGCGATAGGGACAGCTACTATGGCTACACCTTC. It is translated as CASSDRDSYYGYTF. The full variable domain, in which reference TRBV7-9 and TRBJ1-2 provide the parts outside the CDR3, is DTGVSQNPRHKITKRGQNVTFRCDPISEHNRLYWYRQTLGQGPEFLTYFQNEAQLEKSRLLSDRFSAERPKGSFSTLEIQRTEQGDSAMYLCASSDRDSYYGYTFGSGTRLTVV.

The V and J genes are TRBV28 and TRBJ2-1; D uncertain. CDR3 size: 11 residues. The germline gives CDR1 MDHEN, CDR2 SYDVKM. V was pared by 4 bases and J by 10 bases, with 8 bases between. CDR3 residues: CASSSTYEQFF. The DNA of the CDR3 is TGTGCCAGCAGTTCTACTTACGAGCAGTTCTTC.

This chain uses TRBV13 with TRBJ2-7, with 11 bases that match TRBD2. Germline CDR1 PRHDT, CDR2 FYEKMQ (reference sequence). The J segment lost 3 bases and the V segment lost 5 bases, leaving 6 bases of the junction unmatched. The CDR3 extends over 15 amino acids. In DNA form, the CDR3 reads TGTGCCAGCAGCGGGCGGCTAGCGGGAGGCTACGAGCAGTACTTC. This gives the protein CASSGRLAGGYEQYF.